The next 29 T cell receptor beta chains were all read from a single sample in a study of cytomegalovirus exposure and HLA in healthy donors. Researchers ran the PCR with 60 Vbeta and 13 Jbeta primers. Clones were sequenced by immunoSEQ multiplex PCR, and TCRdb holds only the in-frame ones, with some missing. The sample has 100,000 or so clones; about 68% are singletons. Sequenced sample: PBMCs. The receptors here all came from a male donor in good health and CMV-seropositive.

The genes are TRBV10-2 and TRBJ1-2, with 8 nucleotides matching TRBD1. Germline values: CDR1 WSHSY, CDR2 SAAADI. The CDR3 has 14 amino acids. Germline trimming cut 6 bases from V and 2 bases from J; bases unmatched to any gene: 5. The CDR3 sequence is CASRIGQGNYGYTF. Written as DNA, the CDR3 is TGCGCCAGCAGGATCGGACAGGGAAACTATGGCTACACCTTC.

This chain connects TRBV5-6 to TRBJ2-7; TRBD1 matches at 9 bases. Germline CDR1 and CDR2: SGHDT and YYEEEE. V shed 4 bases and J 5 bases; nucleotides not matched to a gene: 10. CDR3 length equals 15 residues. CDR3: CASSPRDRAIHEQYF. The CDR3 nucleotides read TGTGCCAGCAGCCCCCGGGACAGGGCTATCCACGAGCAGTACTTC.

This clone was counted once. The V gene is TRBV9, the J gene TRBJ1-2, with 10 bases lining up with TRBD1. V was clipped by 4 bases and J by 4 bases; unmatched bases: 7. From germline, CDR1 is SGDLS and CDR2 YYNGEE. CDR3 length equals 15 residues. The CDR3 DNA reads TGTGCCAGCAGCCCAGGGACAGGGGAGGGCTATGGCTACACCTTC. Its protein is CASSPGTGEGYGYTF. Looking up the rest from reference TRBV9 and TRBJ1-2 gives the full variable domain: DSGVTQTPKHLITATGQRVTLRCSPRSGDLSVYWYQQSLDQGLQFLIQYYNGEERAKGNILERFSAQQFPDLHSELNLSSLELGDSALYFCASSPGTGEGYGYTFGSGTRLTVV.

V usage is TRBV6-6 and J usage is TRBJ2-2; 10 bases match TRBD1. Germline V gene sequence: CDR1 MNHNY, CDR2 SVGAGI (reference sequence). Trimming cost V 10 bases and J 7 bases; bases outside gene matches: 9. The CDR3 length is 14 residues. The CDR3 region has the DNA TGTGCCACAACGACAGGGGGCCCTAGCGGGGAGCTGTTTTTT. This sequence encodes CATTTGGPSGELFF.

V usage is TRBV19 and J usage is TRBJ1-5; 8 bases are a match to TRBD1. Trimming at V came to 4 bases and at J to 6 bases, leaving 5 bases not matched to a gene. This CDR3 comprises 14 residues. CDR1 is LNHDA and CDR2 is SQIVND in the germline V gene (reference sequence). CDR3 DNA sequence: TGTGCCAGTAGTAAGGACAGGGCCAGTCAGCCCCAGCATTTT. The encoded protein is CASSKDRASQPQHF.

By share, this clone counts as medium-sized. CDR3 sequence: CASRQGVTSGGDYYEQYF. CDR3 nucleotides: TGTGCCAGTAGACAGGGAGTTACTAGCGGGGGGGATTACTACGAGCAGTACTTC. The chain carries TRBV5-6 and TRBJ2-7, with 13 bases fitting TRBD2. CDR1 is SGHDT, CDR2 YYEEEE, per germline. V lost 8 bases and J lost 3; bases outside the gene matches: 17. The CDR3 contains 18 residues.

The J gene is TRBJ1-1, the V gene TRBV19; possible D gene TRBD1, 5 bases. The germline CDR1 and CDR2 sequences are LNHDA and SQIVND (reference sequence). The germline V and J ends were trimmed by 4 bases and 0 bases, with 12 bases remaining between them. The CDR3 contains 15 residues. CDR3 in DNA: TGTGCCAGTAGTAACCTCAGGGTAGTGAACACTGAAGCTTTCTTT. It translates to CASSNLRVVNTEAFF.

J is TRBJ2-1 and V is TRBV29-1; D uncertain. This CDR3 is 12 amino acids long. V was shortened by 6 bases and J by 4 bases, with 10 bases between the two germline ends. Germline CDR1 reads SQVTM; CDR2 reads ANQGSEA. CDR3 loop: CSVQKSYNEQFF. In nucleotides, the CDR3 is TGCAGCGTCCAAAAATCATACAATGAGCAGTTCTTC.

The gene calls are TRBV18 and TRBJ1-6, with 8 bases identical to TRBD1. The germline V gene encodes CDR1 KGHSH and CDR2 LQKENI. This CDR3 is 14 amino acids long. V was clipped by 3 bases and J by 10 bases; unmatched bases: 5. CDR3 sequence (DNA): TGTGCCAGCTCACCGGACAGGGACGGATCACCCCTCCACTTT. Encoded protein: CASSPDRDGSPLHF.

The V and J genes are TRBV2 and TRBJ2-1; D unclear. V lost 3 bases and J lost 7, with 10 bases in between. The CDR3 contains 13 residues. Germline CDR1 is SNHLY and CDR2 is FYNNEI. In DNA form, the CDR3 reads TGTGCCAGCAGTGATCAGAGCAGGAATGAGCAGTTCTTC. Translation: CASSDQSRNEQFF.

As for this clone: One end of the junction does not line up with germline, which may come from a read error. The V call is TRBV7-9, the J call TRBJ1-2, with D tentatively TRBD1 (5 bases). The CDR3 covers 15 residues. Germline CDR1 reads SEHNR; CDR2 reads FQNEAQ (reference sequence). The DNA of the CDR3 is TGTTCCAGCAGCTTAGGTCTAGACAGTAACTATGGCTACACCTTC. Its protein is CSSSLGLDSNYGYTF.

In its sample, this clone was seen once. Here the CDR3 DNA reads TGTGCCAGCAGCCCCGATCTCCCCACAGGGTCATCCAATGAGCAGTTCTTC. It is translated as CASSPDLPTGSSNEQFF. This chain uses TRBV4-2 with TRBJ2-1, with TRBD1 as a possible D gene (6 bases). Trimming removed 4 bases from V and 6 bases from J, with 22 bases in between. Germline assignment: CDR1 LGHNA and CDR2 YNFKEQ. This CDR3 contains 17 residues.

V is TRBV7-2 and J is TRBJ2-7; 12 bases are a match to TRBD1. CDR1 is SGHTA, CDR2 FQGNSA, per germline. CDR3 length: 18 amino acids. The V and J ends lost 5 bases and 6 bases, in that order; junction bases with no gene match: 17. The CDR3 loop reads CASSPGMRWDRGLGEQYF. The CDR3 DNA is TGTGCCAGCAGCCCAGGGATGCGTTGGGACAGGGGGCTTGGCGAGCAGTACTTC. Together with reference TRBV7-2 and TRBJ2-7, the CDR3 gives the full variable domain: GAGVSQSPSNKVTEKGKDVELRCDPISGHTALYWYRQSLGQGLEFLIYFQGNSAPDKSGLPSDRFSAERTGGSVSTLTIQRTQQEDSAVYLCASSPGMRWDRGLGEQYFGPGTRLTVT.

CDR3 sequence: CASSLGTGPDYEQYF. Written as DNA, the CDR3 is TGTGCCAGCAGCTTGGGGACTGGGCCAGATTACGAGCAGTACTTC. The rearrangement uses TRBV5-4 and TRBJ2-7, with D possibly TRBD2 on 5 matching bases. The CDR3 loop spans 15 amino acids. The V and J ends lost 0 bases and 4 bases respectively, with 14 bases between them. Germline lookup yields CDR1 SGHNT and CDR2 YYREEE (reference sequence).

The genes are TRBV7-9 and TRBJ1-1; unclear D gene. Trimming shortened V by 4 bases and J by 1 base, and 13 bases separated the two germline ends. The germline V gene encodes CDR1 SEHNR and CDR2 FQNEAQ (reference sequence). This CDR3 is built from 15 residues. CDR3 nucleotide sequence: TGTGCCAGCAGCTCCCGAGGGCGGCAGAACACTGAAGCTTTCTTT. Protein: CASSSRGRQNTEAFF.

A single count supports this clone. The CDR3 spells CASSQAQKNEQFF. The CDR3 region has the DNA TGCGCCAGCAGCCAAGCGCAGAAAAATGAGCAGTTCTTC. The chain has TRBV4-3 and TRBJ2-1; no definite D call. Per germline, CDR1 LGHNA and CDR2 YSLEER. The CDR3 runs 13 residues. V was clipped by 1 base and J by 7 bases, with 8 bases between them.

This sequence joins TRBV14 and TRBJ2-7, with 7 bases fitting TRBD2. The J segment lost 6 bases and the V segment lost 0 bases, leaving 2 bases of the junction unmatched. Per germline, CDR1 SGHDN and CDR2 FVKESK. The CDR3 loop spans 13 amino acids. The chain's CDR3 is CASSQEWGGEQYF. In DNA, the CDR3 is TGTGCCAGCAGCCAAGAATGGGGGGGCGAGCAGTACTTC.

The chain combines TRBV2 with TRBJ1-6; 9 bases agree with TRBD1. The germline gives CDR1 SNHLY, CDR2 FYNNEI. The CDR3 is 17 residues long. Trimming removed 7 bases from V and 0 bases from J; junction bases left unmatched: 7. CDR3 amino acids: CASTRTGDSSYNSPLHF. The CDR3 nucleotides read TGTGCCAGCACGAGGACAGGGGATAGCTCCTATAATTCACCCCTCCACTTT.

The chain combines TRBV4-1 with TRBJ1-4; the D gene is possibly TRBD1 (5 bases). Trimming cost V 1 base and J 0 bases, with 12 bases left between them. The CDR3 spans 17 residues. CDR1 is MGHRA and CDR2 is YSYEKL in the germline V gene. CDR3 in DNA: TGCGCCAGCAGCCAAGGGAGGGGACCAGCAACTAATGAAAAACTGTTTTTT. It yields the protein CASSQGRGPATNEKLFF.

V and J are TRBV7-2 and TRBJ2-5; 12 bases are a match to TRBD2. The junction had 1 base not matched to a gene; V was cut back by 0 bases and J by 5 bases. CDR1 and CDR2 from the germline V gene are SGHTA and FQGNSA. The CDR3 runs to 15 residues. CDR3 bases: TGTGCCAGCAGCTTAGCTGGGACTAGCGGGGAGACCCAGTACTTC. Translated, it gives CASSLAGTSGETQYF.

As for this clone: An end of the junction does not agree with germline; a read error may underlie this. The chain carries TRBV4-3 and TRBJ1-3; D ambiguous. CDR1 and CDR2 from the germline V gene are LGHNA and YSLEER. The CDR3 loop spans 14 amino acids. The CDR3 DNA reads TGCGCCAGCAGTCAAGCATACCAGGGAAACACCATATATTTT. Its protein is CASSQAYQGNTIYF.

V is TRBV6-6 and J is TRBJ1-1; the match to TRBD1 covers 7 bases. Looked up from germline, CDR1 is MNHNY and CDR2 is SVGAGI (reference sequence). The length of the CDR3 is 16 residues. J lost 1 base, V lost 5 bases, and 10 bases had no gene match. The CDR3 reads CASSPLDRATNTEAFF. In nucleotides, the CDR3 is TGTGCCAGCAGTCCCCTCGACAGGGCGACGAACACTGAAGCTTTCTTT.

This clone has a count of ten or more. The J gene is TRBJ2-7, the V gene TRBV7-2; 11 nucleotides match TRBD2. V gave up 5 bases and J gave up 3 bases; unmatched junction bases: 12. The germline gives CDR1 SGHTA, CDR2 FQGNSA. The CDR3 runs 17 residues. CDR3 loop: CASSRHLAGGLLYEQYF. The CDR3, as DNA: TGTGCCAGCAGCCGACACCTAGCGGGGGGACTTCTCTACGAGCAGTACTTC.

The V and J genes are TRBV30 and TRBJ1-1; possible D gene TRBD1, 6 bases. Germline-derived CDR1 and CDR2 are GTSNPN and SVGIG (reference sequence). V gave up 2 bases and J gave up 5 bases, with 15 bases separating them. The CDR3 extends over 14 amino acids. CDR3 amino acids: CAWSNYRAWTEAFF. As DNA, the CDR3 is TGTGCCTGGAGTAACTACAGGGCCTGGACTGAAGCTTTCTTT.

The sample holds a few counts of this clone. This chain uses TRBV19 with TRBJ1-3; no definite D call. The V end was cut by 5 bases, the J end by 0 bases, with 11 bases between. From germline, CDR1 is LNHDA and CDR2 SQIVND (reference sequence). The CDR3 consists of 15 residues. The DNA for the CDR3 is TGTGCCAGTAGTGTCCTCTCTTCCTCTGGAAACACCATATATTTT. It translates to CASSVLSSSGNTIYF.

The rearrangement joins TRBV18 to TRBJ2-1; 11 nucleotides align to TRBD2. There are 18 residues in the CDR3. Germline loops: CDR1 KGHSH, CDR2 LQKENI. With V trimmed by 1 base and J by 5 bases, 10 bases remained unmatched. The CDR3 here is CASSPRASGGPTHNEQFF. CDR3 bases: TGTGCCAGCTCACCACGGGCTAGCGGGGGGCCCACCCACAATGAGCAGTTCTTC.

As DNA, the CDR3 is TGTGCCAGCAGCACACGCGGTTTCTATGGCTACACCTTC. It encodes CASSTRGFYGYTF. The chain is built from TRBV11-2 and TRBJ1-2; D is undetermined. Germline-derived CDR1 and CDR2 are SGHAT and FQNNGV. The CDR3 covers 13 residues. The V and J ends lost 5 bases and 4 bases respectively, with 11 bases between them.

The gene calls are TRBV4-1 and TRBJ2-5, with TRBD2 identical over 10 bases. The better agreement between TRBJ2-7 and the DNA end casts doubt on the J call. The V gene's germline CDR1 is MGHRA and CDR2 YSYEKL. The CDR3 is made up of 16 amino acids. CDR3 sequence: CASSQATSGVSYEQYF. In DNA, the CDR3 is TGCGCCAGCAGCCAGGCTACTAGCGGGGTTTCCTACGAGCAGTACTTC.

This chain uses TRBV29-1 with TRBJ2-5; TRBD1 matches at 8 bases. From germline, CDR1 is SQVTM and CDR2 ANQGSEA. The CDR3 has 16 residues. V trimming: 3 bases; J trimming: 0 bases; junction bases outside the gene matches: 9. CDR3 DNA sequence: TGCAGCGTTGATCACCGGGACAGGATGTACCAAGAGACCCAGTACTTC. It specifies CSVDHRDRMYQETQYF. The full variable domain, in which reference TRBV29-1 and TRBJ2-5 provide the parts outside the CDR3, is SAVISQKPSRDICQRGTSLTIQCQVDSQVTMMFWYRQQPGQSLTLIATANQGSEATYESGFVIDKFPISRPNLTFSTLTVSNMSPEDSSIYLCSVDHRDRMYQETQYFGPGTRLLVL.